The table lists the clone carrying this T cell receptor beta chain with a few counts. The CDR3 runs to 16 residues. Germline CDR1 is SGHRS and CDR2 is YFSETQ. V lost 6 bases and J lost 5, with 23 bases in between. The data originate from a study of blood T cell repertoires in COVID-19. This table comes from immunoSEQ multiplex PCR, and its TCRdb copy is limited to in-frame clones, with some not included. The sample shows around 250,000 clones, over 75% of them seen only once. What was sequenced was PBMCs or T cells enriched from blood (not recorded which). This chain uses TRBV5-1 with TRBJ1-2, with TRBD1 as a possible D gene (6 bases). The receptor was derived from a woman in her forties or fifties who had recovered from COVID-19. The CDR3 region is CASTLTPSGQFYGYTF. The CDR3 DNA reads TGCGCCAGCACCCTCACGCCCTCAGGACAGTTTTATGGCTACACCTTC.